Sequencing of this T cell receptor beta chain was carried out in a study of liver allograft versus peripheral blood T cells. Study information: Recipients' peripheral blood supplied the T cell receptor repertoires against which those in transplanted livers were compared.

Comment on this clonotype: Its specificity is unknown.

This CDR3 has 13 residues. Trimming stripped 1 base from V and 3 bases from J, with 7 bases between. Germline lookup yields CDR1 MNHEY and CDR2 SMNVEV (reference sequence). TCRdb independently ran MiXCR on the reads; one entry per CDR3 protein. The sample lists about 3,900 distinct CDR3 sequences; around 20% were seen once. Study results and caveats: Repertoires of T cell receptors that resided inside liver allografts reportedly differed from those in peripheral blood.

This sequence originates from a human patient who had a liver transplant. T cells may partly derive from the graft donor. This rearrangement joins TRBV27 to TRBJ2-7; D unclear. The CDR3 loop reads CASSLWPGYEQYF. For the CDR3, the DNA is TGTGCCAGCAGTTTATGGCCGGGCTACGAGCAGTACTTC.